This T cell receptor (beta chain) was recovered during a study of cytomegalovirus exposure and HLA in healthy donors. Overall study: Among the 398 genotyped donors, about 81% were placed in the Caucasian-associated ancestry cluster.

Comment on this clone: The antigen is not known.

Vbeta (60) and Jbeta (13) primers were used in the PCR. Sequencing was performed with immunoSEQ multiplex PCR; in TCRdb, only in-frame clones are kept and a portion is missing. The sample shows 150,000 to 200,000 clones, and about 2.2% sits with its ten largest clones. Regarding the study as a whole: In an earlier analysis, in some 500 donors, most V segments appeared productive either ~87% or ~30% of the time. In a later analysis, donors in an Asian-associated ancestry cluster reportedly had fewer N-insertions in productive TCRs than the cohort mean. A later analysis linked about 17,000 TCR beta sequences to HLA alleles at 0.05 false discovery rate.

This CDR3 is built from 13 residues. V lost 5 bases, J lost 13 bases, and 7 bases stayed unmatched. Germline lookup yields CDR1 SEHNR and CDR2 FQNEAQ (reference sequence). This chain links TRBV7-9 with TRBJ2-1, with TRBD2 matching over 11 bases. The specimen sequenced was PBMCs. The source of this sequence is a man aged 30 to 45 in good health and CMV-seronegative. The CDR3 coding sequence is TGTGCCAGCAGCGTATTAGCGGGAGGGTTACAGTTCTTC. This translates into CASSVLAGGLQFF.